This TCR beta chain emerged from a study of response to subunit inactivated influenza vaccine. TCRdb recomputed calls from the RT-PCR reads with MiXCR, one row per CDR3 protein. The sample includes 300,000 to 350,000 distinct CDR3 sequences, around 20% of them seen just once. Points from the study as a whole: With each seasonal influenza vaccination, the authors suggested, few new T cells are recruited.

Concerning this clonotype: Its antigen is currently unknown.

This receptor was taken from a man between 50 and 75 years old who received an inactivated influenza vaccine. The starting material was PBMCs from blood, obtained approximately 20 months after vaccination.

CDR3 in DNA: TGTGCCAGCAGTTTTGGTAGGGGGCGAAGGAGTGAAGCTTTCTTT. Amino acids: CASSFGRGRRSEAFF. The genes are TRBV12-3 or TRBV12-4 and TRBJ1-1; 7 bases fit TRBD1. Trimming at V came to 3 bases and at J to 7 bases, leaving 11 bases not matched to a gene. This CDR3 is 15 amino acids long.